Presented here are 8 T cell receptor beta chains from one specimen sequenced in a study of T cells after yellow fever vaccination. A single record per CDR3 protein comes from TCRdb applying MiXCR to the 5' RACE reads. The sample lists a few hundred thousand distinct CDR3 sequences, 3% to 4.5% seen once, with 20% to 25% in the top ten. The starting material was PBMCs, obtained 5 days after the yellow fever booster vaccination. Every receptor here comes from a man younger than 35 who received the YFV17D yellow fever vaccine.

In this sample, this clonotype turned up many times. This chain connects TRBV28 to TRBJ2-1; tentative D call: TRBD1 (5 bases). With 9 bases removed from V and 8 bases from J, the gap between germline ends came to 23 bases. The CDR3 runs 15 residues. CDR1 is MDHEN and CDR2 is SYDVKM in the germline V gene. The CDR3 nucleotides are TGTGCCAGTGGCTCACTGGGGCTAGGGCAGGATGAGCAGTTCTTC. This gives the protein CASGSLGLGQDEQFF.

This clonotype was counted at least ten times. This chain joins TRBV7-8 and TRBJ2-3; 10 bases align to TRBD1. Unmatched junction bases numbered 3, after V lost 2 bases and J lost 4 bases. CDR3 length: 15 amino acids. CDR1 is SGHVS and CDR2 is FQNEAQ in the germline V gene. CDR3 protein: CASSLFGTGADTQYF. DNA for the CDR3: TGTGCCAGCAGCTTATTCGGGACAGGGGCAGATACGCAGTATTTT. The whole variable domain, remainder taken from reference TRBV7-8 and TRBJ2-3, is GAGVSQSPRYKVAKRGQDVALRCDPISGHVSLFWYQQALGQGPEFLTYFQNEAQLDKSGLPSDRFFAERPEGSVSTLKIQRTQQEDSAVYLCASSLFGTGADTQYFGPGTRLTVL.

This clonotype was recorded many times. This chain connects TRBV20-1 to TRBJ2-3; 7 nucleotides align to TRBD1. Germline V gene sequence: CDR1 DFQATT, CDR2 SNEGSKA (reference sequence). This CDR3 contains 14 residues. V lost 3 bases, J lost 2 bases, and 5 bases stayed unmatched. The CDR3, as DNA: TGCAGTGCTAGTCGGGACAGTCTCACAGATACGCAGTATTTT. This translates into CSASRDSLTDTQYF.

Many counts were recorded for this clonotype. The rearrangement uses TRBV6-5 and TRBJ2-7; D gene uncertain. Germline-derived CDR1 and CDR2 are MNHEY and SVGAGI. V was trimmed by 0 bases and J by 3 bases, leaving 9 bases between them. There are 14 residues in the CDR3. Written as DNA, the CDR3 is TGTGCCAGCAGTTACTCGGTGGGCCTCTACGAGCAGTACTTC. This encodes CASSYSVGLYEQYF.

This clonotype was picked up a small number of times. V and J are TRBV12-3 or TRBV12-4 and TRBJ1-4; D unclear. This CDR3 region has 13 residues. V was pared by 6 bases and J by 4 bases, with 9 bases between. The CDR3 here is CASSHPNNEKLFF. The CDR3 DNA sequence: TGTGCCAGCAGCCATCCCAATAATGAAAAACTGTTTTTT.

This chain connects TRBV7-9 to TRBJ1-3; D gene ambiguous. Trimming stripped 1 base from V and 4 bases from J, with 11 bases between. The CDR3 length is 15 residues. Germline lookup yields CDR1 SEHNR and CDR2 FQNEAQ (reference sequence). Here the CDR3 reads CASSLVTGYGNTIYF. CDR3 bases: TGTGCCAGCAGCTTAGTAACGGGGTACGGAAACACCATATATTTT.

This clonotype was recorded many times. The chain recombines TRBV2 with TRBJ2-1; tentatively, D is TRBD1 (5 bases). The germline V gene encodes CDR1 SNHLY and CDR2 FYNNEI. The CDR3 totals 12 residues. V was cut by 5 bases and J by 12 bases, with 14 bases left in between. CDR3: CASSLGTGWQFF. DNA for the CDR3: TGTGCCAGCAGTTTAGGTACAGGTTGGCAGTTCTTC.

The chain has TRBV9 and TRBJ1-4; 7 bases match TRBD1. This CDR3 comprises 14 residues. Per the germline V gene, CDR1 is SGDLS and CDR2 is YYNGEE. The V segment lost 5 bases and the J segment 10 bases; nucleotides outside the gene matches: 11. CDR3: CASSTGVTQGKLFF. CDR3 coding DNA: TGTGCCAGCAGTACAGGGGTGACCCAGGGAAAACTGTTTTTT.